The clone carrying this TCR beta chain was detected ten times or more. What it binds is not known. PCR was performed using 60 Vbeta and 13 Jbeta primers. Produced via immunoSEQ multiplex PCR; TCRdb's table is partial and in-frame only. The sample shows fewer than 90,000 clones, under 80% of them seen only once. This sample was taken from a study of cytomegalovirus exposure and HLA in healthy donors. Points from the study as a whole: Later on, analysis showed that most CMV-associated TCR beta chains appeared to be HLA-restricted. The authors later found TCR association rates varying by HLA locus, with DRB1 most and HLA-C fewest. Excluded: some indistinguishable V segments such as TRBV6-2 and TRBV6-3.

The CDR3 is 14 amino acids. CDR1 and CDR2 from the germline V gene are SGHTA and FQGNSA. J was trimmed by 2 bases and V by 6 bases; bases with no gene match: 4. The clonotype was recovered from a man younger than 40 in good health and CMV-seropositive. Sequencing was done on a sample of PBMCs. The V call is TRBV7-2, the J call TRBJ2-3, with 8 bases lining up with TRBD2. This CDR3 is CASRPSGPTDTQYF. The CDR3 coding sequence is TGTGCCAGCAGACCTAGCGGGCCCACAGATACGCAGTATTTT.